The clone carrying this T cell receptor (beta chain) was seen at least ten times. Its antigen is unidentified. The CDR3 is made up of 15 amino acids. Germline V gives CDR1 SGHVS, CDR2 FQNEAQ. Trimming removed 2 bases at V and 0 bases at J, with 8 bases between. This sample was taken from a study of CD8 T cells in ankylosing spondylitis. TCRdb itself ran the 5' RACE reads through MiXCR, one entry per CDR3 protein. Here the sample spans fewer than 550,000 distinct CDR3 sequences, roughly 5.3% being singletons. Study findings and constraints: Characteristic, it appeared, of ankylosing spondylitis blood was a TCR beta motif of roughly eight highly homologous variants.

Sequencing input: blood, either unsorted or a sorted T cell fraction (not recorded which). The clonotype comes from a male donor with ankylosing spondylitis. The chain carries TRBV7-8 and TRBJ1-5, with D unclear. Here the CDR3 reads CASSLNRGSNQPQHF. The CDR3 DNA follows: TGTGCCAGCAGCTTAAACAGAGGTAGCAATCAGCCCCAGCATTTT.